A selection of T cell receptor beta chains follows, all from one sample in a study of cytomegalovirus exposure and HLA in healthy donors. Assay used: immunoSEQ multiplex PCR; TCRdb lists only in-frame clones, some missing. The data show approximately 160,000 clones, 55% to 80% seen once. Input material: PBMCs. The receptors derive from a woman between 18 and 30 years old in good health and CMV-seropositive. Both conserved end residues are part of each CDR3. The D gene is left open where the match is weak. A row's size may be missing; if present it is once, few, many or a size class.

cdr3_length	clone_size	v_call	j_call	d_call	cdr3_aa	cdr3_nt
13	-	TRBV30	TRBJ2-1	TRBD2	CAWSTSGSNEQFF	TGTGCCTGGTCGACTAGCGGGAGTAATGAGCAGTTCTTC
16	-	TRBV4-2	TRBJ1-4	-	CASSPPQGATNEKLFF	TGTGCCAGCAGCCCACCCCAAGGGGCTACCAATGAAAAACTGTTTTTT
16	once	TRBV7-8	TRBJ2-7	-	CASSIVRTAFYSEQYF	TGTGCCAGCAGCATAGTAAGGACAGCGTTTTACAGCGAGCAGTACTTC
14	-	TRBV5-4	TRBJ1-2	-	CASSTGGGNYGYTF	TGTGCCAGCAGCACGGGAGGGGGAAACTATGGCTACACCTTC
15	-	TRBV6-1	TRBJ1-2	-	CASKGSAGLNYGYTF	TGTGCCAGCAAGGGTAGTGCAGGACTAAACTATGGCTACACCTTC
17	-	TRBV4-1	TRBJ2-2	-	CASSRPVARGYTGELFF	TGCGCCAGCAGCCGACCGGTGGCTAGGGGGTACACCGGGGAGCTGTTTTTT
15	-	TRBV28	TRBJ1-3	-	CASTSGDRTRNTIYF	TGTGCCAGCACATCAGGGGACCGGACGAGAAACACCATATATTTT
15	-	TRBV7-6	TRBJ1-2	-	CASSLEGWGKDGYTF	TGTGCCAGCAGCTTAGAGGGATGGGGCAAGGATGGCTACACCTTC
14	-	TRBV2	TRBJ2-5	-	CASRAGTDQETQYF	TGTGCCAGCAGGGCGGGGACGGACCAAGAGACCCAGTACTTC
17	-	TRBV11-2	TRBJ2-7	TRBD2	CASSLLAGESPLREQYF	TGTGCCAGCAGCTTACTAGCGGGGGAGTCGCCCTTGCGCGAGCAGTACTTC
13	-	TRBV30	TRBJ1-5	TRBD1	CAWATGYHQPQHF	TGTGCCTGGGCGACAGGGTACCATCAGCCCCAGCATTTT
13	-	TRBV4-1	TRBJ1-2	TRBD1	CASRGQGNYGYTF	TGCGCCAGCAGGGGACAGGGGAACTATGGCTACACCTTC
14	-	TRBV7-8	TRBJ2-7	TRBD2	CASSLGTSGNEQYF	TGTGCCAGCAGCTTAGGGACTAGCGGCAACGAGCAGTACTTC
15	-	TRBV7-8	TRBJ1-2	-	CASSYTGIPLYGCTF	TGTGCCAGCAGCTACACAGGGATCCCACTCTATGGCTGCACCTTC
14	-	TRBV5-1	TRBJ1-1	-	CASSLVTRDTEAFF	TGCGCCAGCAGCTTGGTAACCAGGGACACTGAAGCTTTCTTT
14	few	TRBV4-1	TRBJ1-1	TRBD1	CASSSPSGGFGAFF	TGCGCCAGCAGCAGCCCCTCAGGGGGGTTCGGAGCTTTCTTT
14	once	TRBV4-1	TRBJ2-1	TRBD2	CASRAGEFYNEQFF	TGCGCCAGCAGAGCGGGGGAATTCTACAATGAGCAGTTCTTC
17	-	TRBV7-3	TRBJ2-2	TRBD2	CASSLASGGPQAGELFF	TGTGCCAGCAGCTTAGCTAGCGGGGGCCCCCAGGCCGGGGAGCTGTTTTTT
12	-	TRBV29-1	TRBJ1-2	-	CSVVSSGYGYTF	TGCAGCGTTGTGAGTTCAGGCTATGGCTACACCTTC
16	-	TRBV29-1	TRBJ1-2	-	CSVEGGMKGRSYGYTF	TGCAGCGTTGAAGGGGGCATGAAGGGGCGCAGCTATGGCTACACCTTC
15	-	TRBV6-5	TRBJ2-3	-	CASSTLPPPGDTQYF	TGTGCCAGCAGTACCCTTCCACCACCGGGAGATACGCAGTATTTT
16	-	TRBV6-5	TRBJ1-1	TRBD1	CASSSLSTGPNTEAFF	TGTGCCAGCAGTTCCCTCTCGACAGGGCCGAACACTGAAGCTTTCTTT
13	few	TRBV27	TRBJ2-7	-	CASSLNYPREQYF	TGTGCCAGCAGTTTAAACTATCCCCGCGAGCAGTACTTC
14	-	TRBV7-9	TRBJ2-7	-	CASQIGSATYEQYF	TGTGCCAGCCAGATCGGATCAGCGACCTACGAGCAGTACTTC
12	-	TRBV6-6	TRBJ2-3	-	CASRSGTDTQYF	TGTGCCAGCAGGTCGGGCACAGATACGCAGTATTTT
14	-	TRBV27	TRBJ2-3	TRBD1	CASRWGQGTDTQYF	TGTGCCAGCAGATGGGGACAGGGCACAGATACGCAGTATTTT
15	few	TRBV9	TRBJ2-7	TRBD1	CASSVASGQGYEQYF	TGTGCCAGCAGCGTAGCGTCGGGACAGGGTTACGAGCAGTACTTC
15	-	TRBV9	TRBJ2-2	-	CASSPIQGGTGELFF	TGTGCCAGCAGCCCCATCCAGGGGGGCACCGGGGAGCTGTTTTTT
14	-	TRBV5-1	TRBJ1-1	-	CASSLTPVNTEAFF	TGCGCCAGCAGCTTGACACCCGTGAACACTGAAGCTTTCTTT
14	-	TRBV5-6	TRBJ2-7	-	CASSFKAREYEQYF	TGTGCCAGCAGCTTTAAGGCCAGGGAATACGAGCAGTACTTC
15	-	TRBV6-1	TRBJ1-1	-	CASSEAWRVNTEAFF	TGTGCCAGCAGTGAAGCTTGGCGGGTGAACACTGAAGCTTTCTTT
16	-	TRBV6-5	TRBJ2-5	-	CASSYSPGTLQETQYF	TGTGCCAGCAGTTACTCCCCCGGGACACTCCAAGAGACCCAGTACTTC
15	-	TRBV6-5	TRBJ2-3	-	CASSYSIQGADTQYF	TGTGCCAGCAGTTACTCGATACAGGGAGCAGATACGCAGTATTTT
17	-	TRBV27	TRBJ2-6	-	CASPRGEGGAGANVLTF	TGTGCCAGCCCCCGGGGGGAGGGGGGGGCTGGGGCCAACGTCCTGACTTTC
13	-	TRBV6-5	TRBJ1-2	-	CASHDRTGGGYTF	TGTGCCAGCCACGATAGAACGGGCGGGGGCTACACCTTC
18	few	TRBV14	TRBJ2-3	TRBD2	CASSQVVGTSGGADTQYF	TGTGCCAGCAGCCAAGTCGTCGGTACTAGCGGGGGGGCAGATACGCAGTATTTT
18	-	TRBV18	TRBJ2-7	TRBD1	CASSRRLDRGDLWYEQYF	TGTGCCAGCTCACGCCGTTTGGACAGGGGCGACCTTTGGTACGAGCAGTACTTC
16	-	TRBV9	TRBJ2-7	TRBD1	CASSLGGAGGLVEQYF	TGTGCCAGCAGCCTCGGAGGGGCAGGGGGCTTGGTCGAGCAGTACTTC
17	once	TRBV4-2	TRBJ1-6	TRBD1	CASSQPYSDRENSPLHF	TGTGCCAGCAGCCAACCCTACTCCGACAGGGAAAATTCACCCCTCCACTTT
14	-	TRBV5-4	TRBJ2-1	-	CASTPRVTNNEQFF	TGTGCCAGCACCCCCCGCGTTACGAACAATGAGCAGTTCTTC
16	-	TRBV6-5	TRBJ1-1	-	CASSYSFGHMNTEAFF	TGTGCCAGCAGTTACTCTTTTGGACATATGAACACTGAAGCTTTCTTT
14	-	TRBV12-5	TRBJ2-7	TRBD1	CASGHRDRSYEQYF	TGTGCTAGTGGTCACCGGGACAGATCCTACGAGCAGTACTTC
14	-	TRBV30	TRBJ2-7	-	CAWSVNSGPYEQYF	TGTGCCTGGAGTGTAAACTCAGGGCCCTACGAGCAGTACTTC
14	-	TRBV7-9	TRBJ2-5	-	CASSPWMGVETQYF	TGTGCCAGCAGCCCCTGGATGGGAGTAGAGACCCAGTACTTC
10	-	TRBV30	TRBJ2-1	-	CAWSVEEQFF	TGTGCCTGGAGTGTCGAGGAGCAGTTCTTC
16	-	TRBV9	TRBJ2-3	TRBD2	CASSVVFGLDTDTQYF	TGTGCCAGCAGCGTAGTCTTCGGACTAGACACAGATACGCAGTATTTT